This T cell receptor (beta chain) was captured by sequencing in a study of cytomegalovirus exposure and HLA in healthy donors. Study observations and caveats: HLA allele associations emerged for roughly 17,000 TCR beta sequences in a later analysis, at 0.05 false discovery rate. Within the data, a cluster of highly shared sequence variants was likely a sequencing artifact.

These donors counted as nominally healthy when sampled, but unrecorded immune exposures were likely. For this clone: What it binds is not known.

Primers included in the PCR were 60 Vbeta and 13 Jbeta primers. The assay was immunoSEQ multiplex PCR, and TCRdb's table has in-frame clones only and misses some. The profile shows under 150,000 clones, around four fifths of them singletons. Sequencing used PBMCs. This sequence was found in a boy under 18 in good health and CMV-seronegative.

The CDR3 is CASSLRQGDTEAFF. As DNA, the CDR3 is TGTGCCAGCAGCCTGAGACAGGGTGACACTGAAGCTTTCTTT. The chain couples TRBV7-8 to TRBJ1-1, with TRBD1 matching over 7 bases. The junction had 6 bases not matched to a gene; V was cut back by 5 bases and J by 3 bases. CDR1 is SGHVS, CDR2 FQNEAQ, per germline. The CDR3 is 14 amino acids. The full variable domain, in which reference TRBV7-8 and TRBJ1-1 provide the parts outside the CDR3, is GAGVSQSPRYKVAKRGQDVALRCDPISGHVSLFWYQQALGQGPEFLTYFQNEAQLDKSGLPSDRFFAERPEGSVSTLKIQRTQQEDSAVYLCASSLRQGDTEAFFGQGTRLTVV.